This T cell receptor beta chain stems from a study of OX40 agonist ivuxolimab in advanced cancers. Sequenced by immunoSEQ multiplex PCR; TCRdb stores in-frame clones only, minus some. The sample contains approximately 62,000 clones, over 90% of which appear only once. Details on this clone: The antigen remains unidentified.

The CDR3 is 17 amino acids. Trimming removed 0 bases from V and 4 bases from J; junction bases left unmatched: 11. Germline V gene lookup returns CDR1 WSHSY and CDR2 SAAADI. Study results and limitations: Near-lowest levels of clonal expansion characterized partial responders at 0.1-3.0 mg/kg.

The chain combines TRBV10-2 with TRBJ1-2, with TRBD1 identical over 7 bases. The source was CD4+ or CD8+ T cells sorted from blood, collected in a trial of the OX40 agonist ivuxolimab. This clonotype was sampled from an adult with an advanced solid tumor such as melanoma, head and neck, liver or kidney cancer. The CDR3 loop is CASSESIGGGRLYGYTF. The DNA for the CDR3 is TGCGCCAGCAGTGAGTCGATCGGAGGGGGCCGACTCTATGGCTACACCTTC.